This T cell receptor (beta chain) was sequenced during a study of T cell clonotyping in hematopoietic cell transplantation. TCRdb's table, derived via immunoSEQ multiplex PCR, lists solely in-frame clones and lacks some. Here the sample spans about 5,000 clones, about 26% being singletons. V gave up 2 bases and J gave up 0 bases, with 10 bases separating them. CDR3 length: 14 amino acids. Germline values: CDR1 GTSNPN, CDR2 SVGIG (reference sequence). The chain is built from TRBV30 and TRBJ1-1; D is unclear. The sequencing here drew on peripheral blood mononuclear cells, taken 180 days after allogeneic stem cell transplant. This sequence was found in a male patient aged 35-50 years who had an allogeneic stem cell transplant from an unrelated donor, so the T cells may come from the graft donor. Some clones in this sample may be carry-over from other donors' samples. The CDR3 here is CAWSPWTVNTEAFF. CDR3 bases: TGTGCCTGGAGTCCCTGGACGGTGAACACTGAAGCTTTCTTT.